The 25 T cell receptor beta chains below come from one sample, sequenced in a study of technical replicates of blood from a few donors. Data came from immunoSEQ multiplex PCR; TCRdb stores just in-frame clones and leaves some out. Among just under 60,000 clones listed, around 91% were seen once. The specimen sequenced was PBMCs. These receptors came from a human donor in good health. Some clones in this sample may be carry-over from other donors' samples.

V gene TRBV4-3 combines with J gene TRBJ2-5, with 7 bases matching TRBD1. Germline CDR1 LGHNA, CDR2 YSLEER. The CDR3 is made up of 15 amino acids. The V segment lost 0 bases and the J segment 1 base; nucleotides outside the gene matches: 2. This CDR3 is CASSQDRDSQETQYF. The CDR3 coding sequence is TGCGCCAGCAGCCAAGACCGGGACAGCCAAGAGACCCAGTACTTC.

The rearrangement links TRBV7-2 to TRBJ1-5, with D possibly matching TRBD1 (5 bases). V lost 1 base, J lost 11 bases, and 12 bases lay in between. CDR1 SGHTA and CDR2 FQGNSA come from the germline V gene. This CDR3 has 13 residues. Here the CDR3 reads CASSLDSGGAQHF. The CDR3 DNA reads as TGTGCCAGCAGCTTAGACAGCGGGGGGGCCCAGCATTTT.

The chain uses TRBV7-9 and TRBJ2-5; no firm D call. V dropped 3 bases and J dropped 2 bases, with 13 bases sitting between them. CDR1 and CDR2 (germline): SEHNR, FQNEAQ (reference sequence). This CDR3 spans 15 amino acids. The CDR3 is CASSLPDSLQETQYF. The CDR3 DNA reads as TGTGCCAGCAGCTTGCCGGATAGCCTTCAAGAGACCCAGTACTTC.

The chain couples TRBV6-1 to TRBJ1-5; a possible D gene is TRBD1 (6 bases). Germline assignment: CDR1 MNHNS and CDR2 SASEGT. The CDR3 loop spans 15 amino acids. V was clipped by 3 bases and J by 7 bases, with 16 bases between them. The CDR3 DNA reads TGTGCCAGCAGTGATCCGTACAGGGCCCAACAGCCCCAGCATTTT. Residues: CASSDPYRAQQPQHF.

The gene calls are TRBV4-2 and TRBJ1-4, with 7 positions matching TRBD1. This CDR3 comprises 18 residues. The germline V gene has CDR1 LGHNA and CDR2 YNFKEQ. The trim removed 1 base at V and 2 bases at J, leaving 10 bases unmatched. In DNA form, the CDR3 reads TGTGCCAGCAGCCAAGGTGGGAGTAGGGGGCATACTAATGAAAAACTGTTTTTT. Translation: CASSQGGSRGHTNEKLFF.

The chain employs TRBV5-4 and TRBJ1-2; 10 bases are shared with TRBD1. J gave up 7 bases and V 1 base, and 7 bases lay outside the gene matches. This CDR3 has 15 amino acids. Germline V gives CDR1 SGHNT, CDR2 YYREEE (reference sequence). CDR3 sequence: CASSLLGTGAFGYTF. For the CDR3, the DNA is TGTGCCAGCAGCTTGTTGGGGACAGGGGCCTTTGGCTACACCTTC.

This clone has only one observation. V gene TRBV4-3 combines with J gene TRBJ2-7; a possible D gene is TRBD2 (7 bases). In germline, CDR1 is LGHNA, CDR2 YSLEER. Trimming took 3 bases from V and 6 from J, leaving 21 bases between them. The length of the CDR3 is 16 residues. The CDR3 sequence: CASSHDTRGGLSEQYF. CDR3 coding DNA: TGCGCCAGCAGCCATGACACCCGAGGGGGACTATCCGAGCAGTACTTC.

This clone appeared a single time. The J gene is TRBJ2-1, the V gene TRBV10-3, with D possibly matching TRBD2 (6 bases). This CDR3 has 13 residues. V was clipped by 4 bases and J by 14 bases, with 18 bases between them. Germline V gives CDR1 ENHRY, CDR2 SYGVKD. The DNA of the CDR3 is TGTGCCATCAGTGTTAGACCGGGAGACACAAAGTTCTTC. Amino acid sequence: CAISVRPGDTKFF.

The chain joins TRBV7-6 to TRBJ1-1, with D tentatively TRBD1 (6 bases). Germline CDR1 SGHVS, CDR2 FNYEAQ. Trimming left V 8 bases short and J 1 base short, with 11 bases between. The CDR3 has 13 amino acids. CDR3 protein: CASVAGANTEAFF. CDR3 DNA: TGTGCCAGCGTGGCAGGGGCGAACACTGAAGCTTTCTTT. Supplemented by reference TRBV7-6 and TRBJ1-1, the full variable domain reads GAGVSQSPRYKVTKRGQDVALRCDPISGHVSLYWYRQALGQGPEFLTYFNYEAQQDKSGLPNDRFSAERPEGSISTLTIQRTEQRDSAMYRCASVAGANTEAFFGQGTRLTVV.

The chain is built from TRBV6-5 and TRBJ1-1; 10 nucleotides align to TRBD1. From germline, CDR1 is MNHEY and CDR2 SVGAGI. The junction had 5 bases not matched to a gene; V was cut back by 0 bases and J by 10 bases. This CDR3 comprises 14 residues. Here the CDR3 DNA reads TGTGCCAGCAGTTACTCACCGGGACAGGGGTCAGCTTTCTTT. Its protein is CASSYSPGQGSAFF.

CDR3 sequence reads: CASTGQSNTEAFF. CDR3 bases: TGTGCCAGCACCGGACAGTCGAACACTGAAGCTTTCTTT. The V and J genes are TRBV2 and TRBJ1-1; D is perhaps TRBD1 (6 bases). Deletions cut 7 bases from V and 1 base from J, with 10 bases between. Looked up from germline, CDR1 is SNHLY and CDR2 is FYNNEI. The CDR3 runs 13 residues.

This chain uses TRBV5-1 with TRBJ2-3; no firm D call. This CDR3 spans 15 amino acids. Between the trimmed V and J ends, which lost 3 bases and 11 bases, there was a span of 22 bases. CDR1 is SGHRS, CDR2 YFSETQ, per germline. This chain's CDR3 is CASSSQLDGLSVQYF. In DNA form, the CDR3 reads TGCGCCAGCAGCTCCCAGTTAGACGGGTTAAGTGTGCAGTATTTT.

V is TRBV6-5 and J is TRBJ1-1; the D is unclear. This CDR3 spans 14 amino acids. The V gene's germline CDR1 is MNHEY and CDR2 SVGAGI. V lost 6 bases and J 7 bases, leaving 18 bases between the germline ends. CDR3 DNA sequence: TGTGCCAGCAGGCACTTAGTACTTATTCATGAAGCTTTCTTT. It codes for CASRHLVLIHEAFF.

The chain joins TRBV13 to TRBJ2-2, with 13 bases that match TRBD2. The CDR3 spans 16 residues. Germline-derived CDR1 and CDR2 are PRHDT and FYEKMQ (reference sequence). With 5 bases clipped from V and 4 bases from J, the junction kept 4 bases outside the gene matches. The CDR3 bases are TGTGCCAGCAGCCCCGGGACTAGCGGGACCACCGGGGAGCTGTTTTTT. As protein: CASSPGTSGTTGELFF.

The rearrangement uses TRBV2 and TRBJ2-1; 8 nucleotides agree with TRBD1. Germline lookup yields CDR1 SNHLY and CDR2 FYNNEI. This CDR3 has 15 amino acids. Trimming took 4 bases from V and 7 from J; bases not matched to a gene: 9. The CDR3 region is CASSGVGTGENEQFF. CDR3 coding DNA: TGTGCCAGCAGTGGAGTCGGGACAGGAGAAAATGAGCAGTTCTTC.

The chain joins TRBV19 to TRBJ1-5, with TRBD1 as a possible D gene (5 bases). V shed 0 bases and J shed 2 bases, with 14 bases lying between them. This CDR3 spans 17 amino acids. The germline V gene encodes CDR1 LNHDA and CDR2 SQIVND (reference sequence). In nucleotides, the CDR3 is TGTGCCAGTAGTATAGACCGGGGGGTAGTCGGCAATCAGCCCCAGCATTTT. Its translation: CASSIDRGVVGNQPQHF.

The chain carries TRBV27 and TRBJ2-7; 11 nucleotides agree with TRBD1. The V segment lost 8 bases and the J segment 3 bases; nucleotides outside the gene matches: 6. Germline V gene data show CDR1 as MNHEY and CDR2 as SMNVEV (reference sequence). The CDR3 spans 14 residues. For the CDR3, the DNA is TGTGCCAGCGGCTGGGGACAGGGGGTCTACGAGCAGTACTTC. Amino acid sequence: CASGWGQGVYEQYF.

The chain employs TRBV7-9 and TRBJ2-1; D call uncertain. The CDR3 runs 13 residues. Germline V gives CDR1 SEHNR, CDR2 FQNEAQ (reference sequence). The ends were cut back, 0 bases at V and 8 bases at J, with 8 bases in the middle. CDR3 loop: CASSLAPADEQFF. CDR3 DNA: TGTGCCAGCAGCTTAGCTCCGGCGGATGAGCAGTTCTTC.

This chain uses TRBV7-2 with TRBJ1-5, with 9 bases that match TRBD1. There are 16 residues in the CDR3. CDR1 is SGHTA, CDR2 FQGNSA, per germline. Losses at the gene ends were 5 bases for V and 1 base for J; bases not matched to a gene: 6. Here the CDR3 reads CASSPQGARSNQPQHF. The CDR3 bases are TGTGCCAGCAGCCCACAGGGGGCGCGAAGCAATCAGCCCCAGCATTTT.

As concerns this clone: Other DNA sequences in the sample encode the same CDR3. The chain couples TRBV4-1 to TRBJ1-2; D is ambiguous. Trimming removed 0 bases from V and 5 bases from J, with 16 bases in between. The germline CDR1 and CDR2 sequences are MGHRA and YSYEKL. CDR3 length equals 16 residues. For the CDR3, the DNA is TGCGCCAGCAGCCAAGATACCCGAGCCCCCTCTTATGGCTACACCTTC. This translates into CASSQDTRAPSYGYTF.

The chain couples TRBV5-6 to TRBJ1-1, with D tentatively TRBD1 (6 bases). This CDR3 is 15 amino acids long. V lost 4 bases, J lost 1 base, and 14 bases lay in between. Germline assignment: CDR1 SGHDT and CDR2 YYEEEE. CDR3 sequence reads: CASSTYDRPNTEAFF. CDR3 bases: TGTGCCAGCAGCACCTATGACAGGCCGAACACTGAAGCTTTCTTT.

CDR3 nucleotide sequence: TGTGCCAGCAGCTTGACAGGGTCTCCACCCCTCCACTTT. This codes for CASSLTGSPPLHF. V gene TRBV13 combines with J gene TRBJ1-6, with 7 bases fitting TRBD1. The CDR3 is 13 amino acids. V lost 3 bases and J lost 11; bases outside the gene matches: 4. The V gene's germline CDR1 is PRHDT and CDR2 FYEKMQ (reference sequence).

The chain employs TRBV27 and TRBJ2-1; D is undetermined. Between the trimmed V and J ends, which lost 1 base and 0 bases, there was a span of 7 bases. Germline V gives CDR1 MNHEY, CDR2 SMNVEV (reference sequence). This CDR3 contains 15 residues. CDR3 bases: TGTGCCAGCAGTTTATTTTACAGCTCCTACAATGAGCAGTTCTTC. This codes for CASSLFYSSYNEQFF.

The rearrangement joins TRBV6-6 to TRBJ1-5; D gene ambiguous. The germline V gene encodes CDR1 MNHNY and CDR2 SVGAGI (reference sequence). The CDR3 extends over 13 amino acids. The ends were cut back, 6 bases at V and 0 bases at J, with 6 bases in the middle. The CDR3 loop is CASSPNSNQPQHF. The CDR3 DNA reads TGTGCCAGCAGCCCCAATAGCAATCAGCCCCAGCATTTT.

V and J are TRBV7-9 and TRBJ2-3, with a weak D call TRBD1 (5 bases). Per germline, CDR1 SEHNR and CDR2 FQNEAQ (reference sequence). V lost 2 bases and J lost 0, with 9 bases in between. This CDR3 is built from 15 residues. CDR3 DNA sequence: TGTGCCAGCAGCTTATTGGGGCAGAGCACAGATACGCAGTATTTT. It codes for CASSLLGQSTDTQYF.